Listed here are 21 T cell receptor beta chains from one sample, sequenced in a study of OX40 agonist ivuxolimab in advanced cancers. Profiling relied on immunoSEQ multiplex PCR, and the TCRdb table lists in-frame clones only, not all of them. The sample yields 71,000 or so clones, about 81% seen once. The material was CD4+ or CD8+ T cells sorted from blood, obtained in a trial of the OX40 agonist ivuxolimab. The receptor source for this set is an adult with an advanced solid tumor such as melanoma, head and neck, liver or kidney cancer.

This chain connects TRBV18 to TRBJ2-2; weak D call: TRBD1 (6 bases). The germline gives CDR1 KGHSH, CDR2 LQKENI. The CDR3 spans 14 residues. The V end was cut by 2 bases, the J end by 3 bases, with 7 bases between. The CDR3 loop reads CASSPKGDTGELFF. DNA of the CDR3: TGTGCCAGCTCACCAAAGGGGGACACCGGGGAGCTGTTTTTT.

This clone came up many times. The rearrangement links TRBV6-5 to TRBJ1-3; D gene ambiguous. Germline assignment: CDR1 MNHEY and CDR2 SVGAGI. The V and J ends lost 0 bases and 1 base respectively, with 10 bases between them. The CDR3 is made up of 16 amino acids. CDR3 DNA: TGTGCCAGCAGTTACTCTATAAAGAGATCTGGAAACACCATATATTTT. Amino acid sequence: CASSYSIKRSGNTIYF.

J is TRBJ2-5 and V is TRBV27; D is possibly TRBD1 or TRBD2 (5 bases each). The length of the CDR3 is 15 residues. Trimming took 0 bases from V and 4 from J, leaving 12 bases between them. CDR1 is MNHEY, CDR2 SMNVEV, per germline (reference sequence). The CDR3 nucleotides are TGTGCCAGCAGTTTATCGTTGAGGGGACGAGAGACCCAGTACTTC. Protein product: CASSLSLRGRETQYF.

The chain has TRBV27 and TRBJ1-2; possibly TRBD1 for D (5 bases). Germline V gives CDR1 MNHEY, CDR2 SMNVEV (reference sequence). The V and J ends lost 0 bases and 1 base respectively, with 6 bases between them. This CDR3 is 14 amino acids long. This CDR3 is CASSLSDSNYGYTF. In DNA, the CDR3 is TGTGCCAGCAGTTTATCTGACAGTAACTATGGCTACACCTTC.

The chain couples TRBV6-9 to TRBJ1-1; TRBD1 is a possible D gene (5 bases). The CDR3 spans 15 residues. Germline V gene sequence: CDR1 MNHGY, CDR2 SVAAGI. Trimming took off 4 bases at V and 4 bases at J, with 16 bases between the two ends. CDR3 region: CASSFRQGKGTEAFF. CDR3 nucleotides: TGTGCCAGCAGTTTTCGTCAGGGAAAGGGCACTGAAGCTTTCTTT.

This clone was counted a few times. In nucleotides, the CDR3 is TGCAGCGCGTGGGAACAGGACTTTACCTATGGCTACACCTTC. It translates to CSAWEQDFTYGYTF. The chain is built from TRBV29-1 and TRBJ1-2; TRBD1 is a possible D gene (5 bases). The CDR3 loop spans 14 amino acids. Looked up from germline, CDR1 is SQVTM and CDR2 is ANQGSEA. V was clipped by 7 bases and J by 4 bases, with 19 bases between them.

V is TRBV27 and J is TRBJ2-2; 10 positions agree with TRBD2. Germline-derived CDR1 and CDR2 are MNHEY and SMNVEV (reference sequence). V lost 5 bases and J lost 3; bases outside the gene matches: 3. The CDR3 is 15 residues long. Written as DNA, the CDR3 is TGTGCCAGCAGTCCCCTAGCGGGAGACACCGGGGAGCTGTTTTTT. Its protein is CASSPLAGDTGELFF.

The V gene is TRBV6-5, the J gene TRBJ2-5; 7 nucleotides match TRBD2. The CDR3 is 13 amino acids. The germline CDR1 and CDR2 sequences are MNHEY and SVGAGI. With V trimmed by 4 bases and J by 5 bases, 4 bases remained unmatched. CDR3 sequence: CASSFMGGETQYF. The CDR3 DNA is TGTGCCAGCAGTTTTATGGGAGGGGAGACCCAGTACTTC.

This rearrangement joins TRBV27 to TRBJ2-5; D call uncertain. The CDR3 length is 14 residues. In germline, CDR1 is MNHEY, CDR2 SMNVEV (reference sequence). Deletions cut 4 bases from V and 5 bases from J, with 14 bases between. The CDR3 nucleotides read TGTGCCAGCAGTTCCCCCGACTCCTCGGAGACCCAGTACTTC. It yields the protein CASSSPDSSETQYF.

The chain carries TRBV4-1 and TRBJ2-1; D might be TRBD2 (5 bases). Germline CDR1 reads MGHRA; CDR2 reads YSYEKL. This CDR3 is built from 16 residues. The germline V and J ends were trimmed by 1 base and 0 bases, with 10 bases remaining between them. This CDR3 is CASSQVPGYSYNEQFF. The CDR3 DNA reads TGCGCCAGCAGCCAAGTGCCGGGGTACTCCTACAATGAGCAGTTCTTC.

The chain is built from TRBV30 and TRBJ1-1, with D perhaps TRBD1 (5 bases). Germline V gives CDR1 GTSNPN, CDR2 SVGIG (reference sequence). CDR3 length: 15 amino acids. Between the trimmed V and J ends, which lost 8 bases and 6 bases, there was a span of 25 bases. CDR3 in DNA: TGTGCCGGAAAAGCGGGGGTCCTAAGAGACGCTGAAGCTTTCTTT. Amino acid sequence: CAGKAGVLRDAEAFF.

The rearrangement links TRBV5-3 to TRBJ1-1; tentatively, D is TRBD1 (6 bases). TRBV5-3 qualifies as an ORF whose function is uncertain. The V gene lost 4 bases and the J gene lost 1 base, with 17 bases spanning the gap. The CDR3 contains 16 residues. The CDR3 DNA reads as TGTGCCAGAAGCGGGGGCCTAAGGACAGAGAACACTGAAGCTTTCTTT. It yields the protein CARSGGLRTENTEAFF.

The CDR3 reads CASSLDPSTGELFF. The DNA for the CDR3 is TGCGCCAGCAGCTTGGACCCAAGCACCGGGGAGCTGTTTTTT. The chain employs TRBV5-1 and TRBJ2-2, with D unresolved. Germline values: CDR1 SGHRS, CDR2 YFSETQ. The CDR3 is 14 residues long. Trimming stripped 0 bases from V and 4 bases from J, with 7 bases between.

This chain links TRBV2 with TRBJ1-2; 7 bases agree with TRBD1. V was clipped by 4 bases and J by 7 bases; unmatched bases: 12. The CDR3 length is 15 residues. The germline gives CDR1 SNHLY, CDR2 FYNNEI. The CDR3 loop reads CASSGQGGTVGGYTF. The CDR3 DNA follows: TGTGCCAGCAGTGGTCAAGGGGGCACTGTAGGTGGCTACACCTTC.

The CDR3 DNA reads as TGTGCCTTCGAGCCCGGGACTAGAGGGGCGCCCCAGTACTTC. Amino acids: CAFEPGTRGAPQYF. The chain carries TRBV30 and TRBJ2-5, with 8 bases aligning to TRBD2. Germline assignment: CDR1 GTSNPN and CDR2 SVGIG (reference sequence). The CDR3 consists of 14 residues. V shed 7 bases and J 9 bases; nucleotides not matched to a gene: 16.

This sequence joins TRBV7-3 and TRBJ2-3; 7 bases align to TRBD2. Germline V gives CDR1 SGHTA, CDR2 FQGTGA. The V segment lost 5 bases and the J segment 2 bases; nucleotides outside the gene matches: 10. The CDR3 sequence is 16 residues long. In nucleotides, the CDR3 is TGTGCCAGCAGCCCTAGCGCTAGCGGCCCCACAGATACGCAGTATTTT. Protein sequence: CASSPSASGPTDTQYF.

This clone was found a few times. The chain links TRBV2 to TRBJ1-6, with no clear D. The CDR3 is 15 amino acids. Germline V gene sequence: CDR1 SNHLY, CDR2 FYNNEI. Trimming shortened V by 4 bases and J by 10 bases, and 17 bases separated the two germline ends. The CDR3, as DNA: TGTGCCAGCAGTGGGGAGGACGGCCTTTGGTCACCCCTCCACTTT. Its translation is CASSGEDGLWSPLHF. The variable domain in full, with the rest retrieved from reference TRBV2 and TRBJ1-6, is EPEVTQTPSHQVTQMGQEVILRCVPISNHLYFYWYRQILGQKVEFLVSFYNNEISEKSEIFDDQFSVERPDGSNFTLKIRSTKLEDSAMYFCASSGEDGLWSPLHFGNGTRLTVT.

The chain is built from TRBV6-5 and TRBJ1-6, with D tentatively TRBD1 (5 bases). The CDR3 runs 16 residues. Deletions cut 0 bases from V and 6 bases from J, with 12 bases between. Germline V gene lookup returns CDR1 MNHEY and CDR2 SVGAGI. For the CDR3, the DNA is TGTGCCAGCAGTTACTCGATCGGGGCCTCTAATTCACCCCTCCACTTT. It codes for CASSYSIGASNSPLHF.

The chain's CDR3 is CASSPVATGEYSGYTF. CDR3 bases: TGTGCCAGCAGCCCAGTGGCGACAGGGGAATATTCTGGCTACACCTTC. The rearrangement uses TRBV5-4 and TRBJ1-2; TRBD1 agrees at 8 bases. Germline values: CDR1 SGHNT, CDR2 YYREEE (reference sequence). V lost 4 bases and J lost 7; bases outside the gene matches: 15. The CDR3 loop spans 16 amino acids. Based on the CDR3 plus reference TRBV5-4 and TRBJ1-2, the full variable domain is ETGVTQSPTHLIKTRGQQVTLRCSSQSGHNTVSWYQQALGQGPQFIFQYYREEENGRGNFPPRFSGLQFPNYSSELNVNALELDDSALYLCASSPVATGEYSGYTFGSGTRLTVV.

The chain combines TRBV7-2 with TRBJ1-3; D not resolved. V was clipped by 5 bases and J by 4 bases, with 18 bases between them. The CDR3 is made up of 16 amino acids. CDR1 and CDR2 (germline): SGHTA, FQGNSA. DNA for the CDR3: TGTGCCAGCAGCGACCGCCGTCGGGGTGGGGGAAACACCATATATTTT. It codes for CASSDRRRGGGNTIYF.

The chain employs TRBV5-4 and TRBJ1-2, with a weak D call TRBD1 (6 bases). This CDR3 comprises 18 residues. Germline-derived CDR1 and CDR2 are SGHNT and YYREEE (reference sequence). The V and J ends lost 0 bases and 0 bases respectively, with 18 bases between them. The CDR3 DNA sequence: TGTGCCAGCAGCTTGGAGATCCGGACAGTGGTTTCTAACTATGGCTACACCTTC. Encoded protein: CASSLEIRTVVSNYGYTF.